Following are 24 T cell receptor beta chains from one sample sequenced in a study of human T cells and chemical hapten exposure. TCRdb analysed the RACE reads with MiXCR anew, one entry per CDR3 protein. This table holds about 120,000 distinct CDR3 sequences, about 10% found once. Described time point: patch test 3, about 24 weeks after DPC sensitization. Treatment: therapeutic diphenylcyclopropenone sensitization with weekly scalp DPC. Source: whole blood, taken in connection with sensitization to the hapten diphenylcyclopropenone (DPC). The receptors shown here come from a woman aged 45-60 years with alopecia areata. Some clones in this sample may be carry-over from other donors' samples.

This chain joins TRBV24-1 and TRBJ2-3; D might be TRBD2 (6 bases). Germline V CDR1 and CDR2: KGHDR, SFDVKD. Trimming removed 7 bases from V and 3 bases from J, with 16 bases in between. The length of the CDR3 is 15 residues. The CDR3 reads CATSSSVDVTDTQYF. CDR3 nucleotide sequence: TGTGCCACCAGCTCTAGCGTAGATGTGACAGATACGCAGTATTTT.

This clonotype turned up a few times. The V and J genes are TRBV7-9 and TRBJ1-1, with D possibly TRBD1 on 5 matching bases. CDR1 and CDR2 (germline): SEHNR, FQNEAQ (reference sequence). The CDR3 spans 14 residues. Trimming removed 5 bases at V and 6 bases at J, with 16 bases between. CDR3 coding DNA: TGTGCCAGCAGCCAGAACCGGGACGCGGCTGAAGCTTTCTTT. Its translation is CASSQNRDAAEAFF.

The V and J genes are TRBV6-5 and TRBJ1-2; D unresolved. CDR1 is MNHEY and CDR2 is SVGAGI in the germline V gene. The CDR3 is made up of 14 amino acids. V lost 0 bases, J lost 0 bases, and 5 bases lay in between. Written as DNA, the CDR3 is TGTGCCAGCAGTTACTCCAGACCTAACTATGGCTACACCTTC. Residues: CASSYSRPNYGYTF.

The J gene is TRBJ2-3, the V gene TRBV6-5, with D possibly being TRBD1 or TRBD2 (5 bases each). From germline, CDR1 is MNHEY and CDR2 SVGAGI. V was cut by 5 bases and J by 1 base, with 13 bases left in between. The CDR3 contains 15 residues. The CDR3 region is CASSPGTARTDTQYF. The DNA of the CDR3 is TGTGCCAGCAGTCCGGGGACGGCCCGCACAGATACGCAGTATTTT.

This clonotype was picked up a small number of times. V usage is TRBV6-5 and J usage is TRBJ1-1; 7 bases match TRBD1. CDR3 size: 17 residues. Germline CDR1 reads MNHEY; CDR2 reads SVGAGI. Trimming removed 1 base from V and 0 bases from J; junction bases left unmatched: 8. The CDR3 region is CASSYLAQGGMNTEAFF. The CDR3 DNA follows: TGTGCCAGCAGTTACTTGGCCCAGGGGGGGATGAACACTGAAGCTTTCTTT.

This clonotype was seen a few times. V usage is TRBV24-1 and J usage is TRBJ1-1; D unclear. CDR3 length: 16 amino acids. Germline V gene sequence: CDR1 KGHDR, CDR2 SFDVKD. Deletions cut 1 base from V and 2 bases from J, with 13 bases between. The CDR3 loop is CATSDFLWYLNTEAFF. The CDR3 region has the DNA TGTGCCACCAGTGATTTTCTATGGTACCTTAACACTGAAGCTTTCTTT.

The sample holds a few counts of this clonotype. V and J are TRBV9 and TRBJ2-7; D gene unclear. The V gene lost 0 bases and the J gene lost 3 bases, with 7 bases spanning the gap. Germline values: CDR1 SGDLS, CDR2 YYNGEE. This CDR3 has 13 residues. The CDR3 loop is CASSVGVLYEQYF. The CDR3 region has the DNA TGTGCCAGCAGCGTAGGGGTCCTCTACGAGCAGTACTTC.

The CDR3 sequence is CASSQEDRVVAFF. CDR3 sequence (DNA): TGCGCCAGCAGCCAAGAAGACAGGGTTGTAGCTTTCTTT. The chain has TRBV5-1 and TRBJ1-1, with 7 nucleotides matching TRBD1. The V gene end was trimmed by 4 bases and the J gene end by 10 bases; junction bases not matched to a gene: 10. CDR1 and CDR2 (germline): SGHRS, YFSETQ. The CDR3 consists of 13 residues.

This clonotype showed up just a few times. The V gene is TRBV5-1, the J gene TRBJ2-3; 10 bases line up with TRBD1. The J segment lost 0 bases and the V segment lost 4 bases, leaving 8 bases of the junction unmatched. This CDR3 has 17 residues. The germline V gene has CDR1 SGHRS and CDR2 YFSETQ. The CDR3 region has the DNA TGCGCCAGCAGCGGGCCGACAGGGGGCCTAAGCACAGATACGCAGTATTTT. It encodes CASSGPTGGLSTDTQYF.

This clonotype was seen a handful of times. This sequence joins TRBV27 and TRBJ2-7, with a possible D match to TRBD2 (6 bases). With 6 bases removed from V and 7 bases from J, the gap between germline ends came to 16 bases. This CDR3 spans 13 amino acids. CDR1 is MNHEY and CDR2 is SMNVEV in the germline V gene (reference sequence). As DNA, the CDR3 is TGTGCCAGCAGCCAGTTCTCCGCGGGAGAGCAGTACTTC. Translating it yields CASSQFSAGEQYF.

The chain couples TRBV5-1 to TRBJ2-7; 7 nucleotides align to TRBD1. With V trimmed by 2 bases and J by 2 bases, 1 base remained unmatched. CDR3 length: 13 residues. From germline, CDR1 is SGHRS and CDR2 YFSETQ. CDR3 sequence (DNA): TGCGCCAGCAGCTTTGACAGGGCCTACGAGCAGTACTTC. It codes for CASSFDRAYEQYF.

This clonotype was counted ten times or more. The chain is built from TRBV27 and TRBJ1-1; a possible D gene is TRBD1 (6 bases). Looked up from germline, CDR1 is MNHEY and CDR2 is SMNVEV (reference sequence). The CDR3 is made up of 13 amino acids. V lost 5 bases and J lost 8, with 15 bases in between. CDR3 bases: TGTGCCAGCAGTCGATGGGGAGGGGGAGAAGCTTTCTTT. The encoded protein is CASSRWGGGEAFF.

This clonotype came up a few times. The chain combines TRBV4-2 with TRBJ2-1; D perhaps matches TRBD1 (5 bases). Trimming cost V 0 bases and J 4 bases, with 13 bases left between them. This CDR3 comprises 16 residues. Germline V CDR1 and CDR2: LGHNA, YNFKEQ. CDR3 residues: CASSQENQGPYNEQFF. CDR3 coding DNA: TGTGCCAGCAGCCAAGAAAATCAGGGTCCGTACAATGAGCAGTTCTTC.

This clonotype was observed a few times. V is TRBV27 and J is TRBJ1-1; no reliable D call. The CDR3 consists of 13 residues. Germline V lookup: CDR1 MNHEY, CDR2 SMNVEV (reference sequence). With 3 bases removed from V and 5 bases from J, the gap between germline ends came to 10 bases. The CDR3 DNA follows: TGTGCCAGCAGTTTTCCGGGAGGGACTGAAGCTTTCTTT. It yields the protein CASSFPGGTEAFF.

This clonotype came up once. The chain uses TRBV20-1 and TRBJ1-1; D is possibly TRBD1 (6 bases). V lost 0 bases to trimming and J lost 0 bases, with 14 bases between them. Germline assignment: CDR1 DFQATT and CDR2 SNEGSKA (reference sequence). The CDR3 is 16 residues long. The CDR3 nucleotides read TGCAGTGCTAGAGATTTGGGGGCAGGGGTGAACACTGAAGCTTTCTTT. It codes for CSARDLGAGVNTEAFF.

This clonotype was observed a few times. The gene calls are TRBV5-1 and TRBJ1-6, with D possibly matching TRBD1 (5 bases). There are 15 residues in the CDR3. Between the trimmed V and J ends, which lost 0 bases and 10 bases, there was a span of 14 bases. The germline gives CDR1 SGHRS, CDR2 YFSETQ. The CDR3 DNA follows: TGCGCCAGCAGCTTGGAAGAGGGGTCGGGATCACCCCTCCACTTT. Protein sequence: CASSLEEGSGSPLHF.

V and J are TRBV27 and TRBJ1-5, with TRBD1 as a possible D gene (6 bases). The CDR3 loop spans 17 amino acids. Germline CDR1 reads MNHEY; CDR2 reads SMNVEV (reference sequence). Trimming removed 1 base at V and 5 bases at J, with 18 bases between. CDR3 DNA sequence: TGTGCCAGCAGTTTATTGGCAGGGGCGGCGTTTGATCAGCCCCAGCATTTT. Its protein product is CASSLLAGAAFDQPQHF.

A few counts support this clonotype. V is TRBV27 and J is TRBJ2-7; the match to TRBD1 covers 8 bases. Germline lookup yields CDR1 MNHEY and CDR2 SMNVEV (reference sequence). This CDR3 contains 14 residues. V lost 7 bases to trimming and J lost 4 bases; unmatched junction nucleotides: 9. DNA for the CDR3: TGTGCCAGCATCGCCGGGACAGGAGAGTACGAGCAGTACTTC. This sequence encodes CASIAGTGEYEQYF.

Only a few counts were recorded for this clonotype. A much larger clone lies a single base off, so this may be a read error. The chain couples TRBV29-1 to TRBJ2-5, with 8 bases fitting TRBD2. The germline V gene encodes CDR1 SQVTM and CDR2 ANQGSEA. The CDR3 is 16 residues long. V was clipped by 4 bases and J by 5 bases; unmatched bases: 15. CDR3: CSVGQGGRAGDETQYF. The CDR3 DNA follows: TGCAGCGTTGGCCAGGGAGGACGAGCGGGAGACGAGACCCAGTACTTC.

The chain uses TRBV6-5 and TRBJ2-7; TRBD1 matches 9 bases. V shed 5 bases, J shed 11 bases, and the junction held 10 bases outside the gene matches. There are 13 residues in the CDR3. Germline CDR1 and CDR2: MNHEY and SVGAGI. Here the CDR3 DNA reads TGTGCCAGCAGTACCACCCGACAGGGGGTGGAGTACTTC. Protein sequence: CASSTTRQGVEYF.

The chain uses TRBV3-1 and TRBJ1-2; no clear D. V lost 0 bases, J lost 2 bases, and 7 bases lay in between. CDR3 length: 14 amino acids. In germline, CDR1 is LGHDT, CDR2 YNNKEL (reference sequence). CDR3 protein: CASSQDMTNYGYTF. CDR3 in DNA: TGTGCCAGCAGCCAAGATATGACCAACTATGGCTACACCTTC.

The chain joins TRBV12-3 or TRBV12-4 to TRBJ1-3; TRBD1 aligns across 10 bases. This CDR3 contains 15 residues. The V and J ends lost 6 bases and 3 bases, in that order; junction bases with no gene match: 5. The CDR3 reads CASRPRDRGGNTIYF. The CDR3 DNA reads TGTGCCAGCAGGCCCCGGGACAGGGGTGGAAACACCATATATTTT.

This clonotype was seen ten or more times. The CDR3 loop is CASSQDVAASYNEQFF. CDR3 DNA: TGCGCCAGCAGCCAAGACGTAGCGGCCTCCTACAATGAGCAGTTCTTC. J is TRBJ2-1 and V is TRBV4-3; tentative D call: TRBD2 (6 bases). The length of the CDR3 is 16 residues. The germline CDR1 and CDR2 sequences are LGHNA and YSLEER. The germline V and J ends were trimmed by 0 bases and 0 bases, with 9 bases remaining between them.

This clonotype occurred a few times. The genes are TRBV4-1 and TRBJ2-1, with a tentative D call TRBD2 (6 bases). CDR1 is MGHRA and CDR2 is YSYEKL in the germline V gene. With 4 bases removed from V and 12 bases from J, the gap between germline ends came to 13 bases. The CDR3 totals 12 residues. CDR3 DNA sequence: TGCGCCAGCAGCCTCTCGGAGGGGAGGCAGTTCTTC. Translation gives CASSLSEGRQFF.